This record covers a single T cell receptor beta chain. The entirety of the isolated RNA underwent reverse transcription, so expressed TCRB transcripts were sequenced. Method: immunoSEQ multiplex PCR; TCRdb's copy keeps in-frame clones and lacks some. The data contain about 470,000 clones, approximately 30% of them singletons. The data stem from a study of beta chain features in type 1 diabetes. V lost 9 bases and J lost 1, with 15 bases in between. This CDR3 comprises 14 residues. Germline CDR1 reads SGHTA; CDR2 reads FQGNSA. This sequence was found in a man aged 18 to 35 in good health. Sequenced material: naive CD4+ T cells from blood. This chain joins TRBV7-2 and TRBJ1-1; tentatively, D is TRBD1 (6 bases). CDR3 sequence (DNA): TGTGCCAGTGCAAAGGGACACAAGAACACTGAAGCTTTCTTT. This encodes CASAKGHKNTEAFF.